The 29 T cell receptor beta chains below come from one sample, sequenced in a study of blood T cell repertoires in COVID-19. Sequencing used immunoSEQ multiplex PCR; TCRdb keeps in-frame clones, though not all of them. This table holds fewer than 250,000 clones, about 80% found once. The sample comprised peripheral blood. These receptors were obtained from a middle-aged woman with active or convalescent COVID-19.

The chain carries TRBV19 and TRBJ2-1; 10 nucleotides match TRBD2. The CDR3 has 17 residues. The germline V gene has CDR1 LNHDA and CDR2 SQIVND (reference sequence). V lost 4 bases, J lost 1 base, and 7 bases stayed unmatched. The CDR3 region is CASSRTVAGGSYNEQFF. The CDR3 nucleotides are TGTGCCAGTAGTAGAACCGTAGCGGGAGGATCCTACAATGAGCAGTTCTTC.

The chain is built from TRBV4-3 and TRBJ1-2, with a tentative D call TRBD1 (5 bases). This CDR3 has 15 residues. Trimming stripped 0 bases from V and 3 bases from J, with 11 bases between. CDR1 LGHNA and CDR2 YSLEER come from the germline V gene. CDR3 amino acids: CASSQDLGRDYGYTF. The DNA for the CDR3 is TGCGCCAGCAGCCAAGATCTGGGCAGGGACTATGGCTACACCTTC.

The chain carries TRBV28 and TRBJ2-5; 10 nucleotides line up with TRBD2. CDR3 length equals 16 residues. CDR1 and CDR2 (germline): MDHEN, SYDVKM. After removal of 6 bases from V and 3 bases from J, the junction contained 10 bases not matched to a gene. CDR3 amino acids: CASSSPPSGSKETQYF. CDR3 DNA sequence: TGTGCCAGCAGCTCCCCCCCTAGCGGGAGTAAAGAGACCCAGTACTTC.

The gene calls are TRBV20-1 and TRBJ1-2; D possibly corresponds to TRBD1 (5 bases). This CDR3 has 11 residues. Trimming took 7 bases from V and 8 from J, leaving 14 bases between them. Germline CDR1 reads DFQATT; CDR2 reads SNEGSKA (reference sequence). The CDR3 DNA reads as TGCAGTGGGGGCGGAATGGAAGGCTACACCTTC. This sequence encodes CSGGGMEGYTF.

The rearrangement links TRBV7-2 to TRBJ2-5; D is perhaps TRBD1 (6 bases). Between the trimmed V and J ends, which lost 2 bases and 5 bases, there was a span of 18 bases. Germline V lookup: CDR1 SGHTA, CDR2 FQGNSA. The CDR3 is 16 amino acids. The CDR3 sequence: CASSLLFGRGQETQYF. The CDR3 DNA is TGTGCCAGCAGCTTATTATTCGGCAGGGGCCAGGAGACCCAGTACTTC.

This chain links TRBV19 with TRBJ1-5; D gene unclear. CDR1 is LNHDA, CDR2 SQIVND, per germline (reference sequence). V lost 2 bases and J lost 4, with 6 bases in between. The CDR3 has 13 residues. CDR3 residues: CASSIIGNQPQHF. The CDR3 nucleotides are TGTGCCAGTAGTATAATCGGGAATCAGCCCCAGCATTTT.

The V gene is TRBV3-1 (or the pseudogene TRBV3-2), the J gene TRBJ1-5, with D tentatively TRBD1 (5 bases). Germline CDR1 is LGHDT and CDR2 is YNNKEL (reference sequence). V dropped 4 bases and J dropped 0 bases, with 13 bases sitting between them. This CDR3 is 16 amino acids long. CDR3 sequence (DNA): TGTGCCAGCAGCCCTGGGCGGGGACTTAGCAATCAGCCCCAGCATTTT. It is translated as CASSPGRGLSNQPQHF.

This chain uses TRBV11-3 with TRBJ2-3; 7 nucleotides line up with TRBD1. The CDR3 sequence is 15 residues long. Trimming took 6 bases from V and 4 from J; bases not matched to a gene: 10. In germline, CDR1 is SGHNT, CDR2 YENEEA. The CDR3 sequence: CASRKTGVSSDTQYF. The CDR3, as DNA: TGTGCCAGCAGAAAAACAGGGGTTAGTTCAGATACGCAGTATTTT.

The chain recombines TRBV6-2 or TRBV6-3 with TRBJ1-1, with 8 bases matching TRBD1. Germline V gene data show CDR1 as MNHEY and CDR2 as SVGEGT. The CDR3 runs 15 residues. The V gene end was trimmed by 5 bases and the J gene end by 10 bases; junction bases not matched to a gene: 15. For the CDR3, the DNA is TGTGCCAGCAGTCCAGGACAGGGCTTTATACATCGAGCTTTCTTT. Translated, it gives CASSPGQGFIHRAFF.

This clone was picked up a small number of times. V gene TRBV20-1 combines with J gene TRBJ2-5; D is perhaps TRBD2 (6 bases). Germline V CDR1 and CDR2: DFQATT, SNEGSKA (reference sequence). Deletions cut 3 bases from V and 3 bases from J, with 14 bases between. The CDR3 extends over 14 amino acids. CDR3 coding DNA: TGCAGTGCTAGTATTACAGGAGGGGAAGAGACCCAGTACTTC. This codes for CSASITGGEETQYF.

The chain couples TRBV5-8 to TRBJ2-1; D is unclear. V was shortened by 0 bases and J by 8 bases, with 3 bases between the two germline ends. Germline V CDR1 and CDR2: SGHTS, YDEGEE. This CDR3 has 11 amino acids. The CDR3 region is CASSLAYEQFF. For the CDR3, the DNA is TGTGCCAGCAGCTTGGCCTATGAGCAGTTCTTC.

The sample holds one count of this clone. The J gene is TRBJ1-5, the V gene TRBV19; D is unclear. Germline V lookup: CDR1 LNHDA, CDR2 SQIVND (reference sequence). Trimming left V 4 bases short and J 7 bases short, with 14 bases between. CDR3 length equals 14 residues. CDR3 sequence: CASSNVGGDQPQHF. The CDR3 region has the DNA TGTGCCAGTAGTAACGTGGGAGGAGACCAGCCCCAGCATTTT. Together with reference TRBV19 and TRBJ1-5, the CDR3 gives the full variable domain: DGGITQSPKYLFRKEGQNVTLSCEQNLNHDAMYWYRQDPGQGLRLIYYSQIVNDFQKGDIAEGYSVSREKKESFPLTVTSAQKNPTAFYLCASSNVGGDQPQHFGDGTRLSIL.

The V call is TRBV30, the J call TRBJ1-3; 10 bases match TRBD1. Trimming removed 3 bases from V and 1 base from J; junction bases left unmatched: 6. Germline values: CDR1 GTSNPN, CDR2 SVGIG (reference sequence). This CDR3 spans 16 amino acids. This CDR3 is CAWSGGQGRSGNTIYF. CDR3 in DNA: TGTGCCTGGAGCGGGGGACAGGGGAGGTCTGGAAACACCATATATTTT. Supplemented by reference TRBV30 and TRBJ1-3, the full variable domain reads SQTIHQWPATLVQPVGSPLSLECTVEGTSNPNLYWYRQAAGRGLQLLFYSVGIGQISSEVPQNLSASRPQDRQFILSSKKLLLSDSGFYLCAWSGGQGRSGNTIYFGEGSWLTVV.

This chain connects TRBV10-3 to TRBJ2-1, with 8 bases lining up with TRBD1. Losses at the gene ends were 11 bases for V and 4 bases for J; bases not matched to a gene: 10. Per germline, CDR1 ENHRY and CDR2 SYGVKD. The CDR3 runs to 14 residues. The CDR3 coding sequence is TGTGCCCCTTATCAGGGGGCTTTTTACAATGAGCAGTTCTTC. Protein product: CAPYQGAFYNEQFF.

The V and J genes are TRBV7-9 and TRBJ2-1; the match to TRBD1 covers 11 bases. The CDR3 covers 17 residues. Losses at the gene ends were 6 bases for V and 5 bases for J; bases not matched to a gene: 12. Germline assignment: CDR1 SEHNR and CDR2 FQNEAQ (reference sequence). The CDR3 nucleotides are TGTGCCAGCAGACTAGGGGTCGGGACAGGGGGTCACAATGAGCAGTTCTTC. Its translation: CASRLGVGTGGHNEQFF.

The CDR3 nucleotides read TGTGCCAGTAGTATATCAGGGGTAAAGCCCCAGCATTTT. This codes for CASSISGVKPQHF. The rearrangement joins TRBV19 to TRBJ1-5, with a possible D match to TRBD1 (6 bases). There are 13 residues in the CDR3. CDR1 is LNHDA and CDR2 is SQIVND in the germline V gene (reference sequence). V was cut by 2 bases and J by 8 bases, with 10 bases left in between. Full variable domain (outside the CDR3, taken from reference TRBV19 and TRBJ1-5): DGGITQSPKYLFRKEGQNVTLSCEQNLNHDAMYWYRQDPGQGLRLIYYSQIVNDFQKGDIAEGYSVSREKKESFPLTVTSAQKNPTAFYLCASSISGVKPQHFGDGTRLSIL.

V and J are TRBV28 and TRBJ1-5, with D perhaps matching TRBD1 (6 bases). Germline CDR1 MDHEN, CDR2 SYDVKM. Trimming stripped 6 bases from V and 5 bases from J, with 14 bases between. The CDR3 spans 14 residues. The CDR3 DNA sequence: TGTGCCAGCAGACAGGGCCTTTGGGATCAGCCCCAGCATTTT. Amino acid sequence: CASRQGLWDQPQHF.

The chain is built from TRBV7-8 and TRBJ1-2; unclear D gene. V was trimmed by 5 bases and J by 6 bases, leaving 22 bases between them. CDR3 length: 16 amino acids. Germline loops: CDR1 SGHVS, CDR2 FQNEAQ. CDR3 bases: TGTGCCAGCAGCCCAGACTCGGTCCCCTGGAGGGATGGCTACACCTTC. Translated: CASSPDSVPWRDGYTF.

The chain carries TRBV28 and TRBJ2-7; TRBD1 matches 9 bases. Looked up from germline, CDR1 is MDHEN and CDR2 is SYDVKM. The CDR3 totals 15 residues. Trimming at V came to 6 bases and at J to 5 bases, leaving 11 bases not matched to a gene. In nucleotides, the CDR3 is TGTGCCAGCAGGGGGACCGGGACAGGGAATAACGAGCAGTACTTC. Protein sequence: CASRGTGTGNNEQYF.

The genes are TRBV4-3 and TRBJ2-5; 9 bases map to TRBD1. CDR3 length: 15 amino acids. V lost 1 base to trimming and J lost 5 bases; unmatched junction nucleotides: 5. Germline CDR1 is LGHNA and CDR2 is YSLEER. The CDR3 spells CASSQAGTGKETQYF. In DNA, the CDR3 is TGCGCCAGCAGCCAAGCCGGGACAGGGAAGGAGACCCAGTACTTC.

DNA of the CDR3: TGTGCCAGCAGCCCACAGGGGAGCAATCAGCCCCAGCATTTT. Encoded protein: CASSPQGSNQPQHF. This chain connects TRBV5-4 to TRBJ1-5; 7 bases fit TRBD1. Trimming removed 4 bases from V and 1 base from J; junction bases left unmatched: 2. CDR1 SGHNT and CDR2 YYREEE come from the germline V gene (reference sequence). The CDR3 has 14 amino acids.

The chain has TRBV7-2 and TRBJ2-1, with 7 bases aligning to TRBD2. The length of the CDR3 is 14 residues. CDR1 and CDR2 from the germline V gene are SGHTA and FQGNSA. The V gene end was trimmed by 5 bases and the J gene end by 8 bases; junction bases not matched to a gene: 9. The DNA for the CDR3 is TGTGCCAGCAGCCGCGTCGGGAGGCGGGATGAGCAGTTCTTC. Translation gives CASSRVGRRDEQFF.

The CDR3 DNA reads as TGTGCCAGCAGCTCTCTAGCGGGAGAGGCAGATACGCAGTATTTT. This encodes CASSSLAGEADTQYF. V gene TRBV6-5 combines with J gene TRBJ2-3; 10 nucleotides align to TRBD2. Per the germline V gene, CDR1 is MNHEY and CDR2 is SVGAGI. CDR3 length: 15 residues. V gave up 6 bases and J gave up 4 bases; unmatched junction bases: 7.

The V gene is TRBV19, the J gene TRBJ1-1; possibly TRBD1 for D (5 bases). V dropped 0 bases and J dropped 8 bases, with 13 bases sitting between them. CDR1 is LNHDA and CDR2 is SQIVND in the germline V gene (reference sequence). CDR3 length: 14 residues. The CDR3 nucleotides read TGTGCCAGTAGTATAGAAGGATGGGGCTTCGAAGCTTTCTTT. It codes for CASSIEGWGFEAFF.

This clone was picked up one time. This chain joins TRBV19 and TRBJ2-3; perhaps TRBD2 as D (6 bases). Germline CDR1 and CDR2: LNHDA and SQIVND (reference sequence). CDR3 size: 14 residues. V lost 1 base and J lost 2, with 7 bases in between. The CDR3 coding sequence is TGTGCCAGTAGTATAGGGGGGGTCACAGATACGCAGTATTTT. Its protein product is CASSIGGVTDTQYF. Filled out from reference TRBV19 and TRBJ2-3, the complete variable domain reads DGGITQSPKYLFRKEGQNVTLSCEQNLNHDAMYWYRQDPGQGLRLIYYSQIVNDFQKGDIAEGYSVSREKKESFPLTVTSAQKNPTAFYLCASSIGGVTDTQYFGPGTRLTVL.

The chain combines TRBV5-1 with TRBJ2-7; D may be TRBD1 (6 bases). This CDR3 is built from 13 residues. The V and J ends lost 1 base and 5 bases respectively, with 10 bases between them. CDR1 is SGHRS, CDR2 YFSETQ, per germline. This CDR3 reads CASSLNRVDEQYF. The CDR3 coding sequence is TGCGCCAGCAGCTTGAACAGGGTCGACGAGCAGTACTTC.

V usage is TRBV10-3 and J usage is TRBJ2-2; 8 nucleotides align to TRBD2. The length of the CDR3 is 14 residues. CDR1 is ENHRY and CDR2 is SYGVKD in the germline V gene. Germline trimming cut 7 bases from V and 5 bases from J; bases unmatched to any gene: 6. CDR3 sequence (DNA): TGTGCCATCACTTTAGGCGGGAGGACCGGGGAGCTGTTTTTT. It yields the protein CAITLGGRTGELFF.

The rearrangement uses TRBV28 and TRBJ2-2; 8 bases map to TRBD2. The CDR3 runs 14 residues. V shed 10 bases, J shed 4 bases, and the junction held 8 bases outside the gene matches. Per the germline V gene, CDR1 is MDHEN and CDR2 is SYDVKM. CDR3 nucleotide sequence: TGTGCCACCGCAAACCGGGGGGGCACCGGGGAGCTGTTTTTT. It is translated as CATANRGGTGELFF.

The chain couples TRBV5-6 to TRBJ2-7; tentative D call: TRBD1 (6 bases). The CDR3 consists of 14 residues. Germline assignment: CDR1 SGHDT and CDR2 YYEEEE. The V and J ends lost 4 bases and 4 bases respectively, with 15 bases between them. CDR3 in DNA: TGTGCCAGCAGCCAACAGGGCCCCGGGTACGAGCAGTACTTC. Residues: CASSQQGPGYEQYF.